These 8 T cell receptor beta chains were all obtained from the same sample, sequenced in a study of PD-1 blockade in mismatch repair-deficient tumors. The repertoire was sequenced with immunoSEQ multiplex PCR; TCRdb's copy has only in-frame clones and lacks some. The sample yields 60,000 to 70,000 clones, approximately 88% seen once. This specimen was peripheral blood, taken 52 weeks after starting pembrolizumab. These receptors originate from an adult with mismatch repair-deficient cancer.

The V call is TRBV11-2, the J call TRBJ1-3; D is ambiguous. V lost 0 bases and J 4 bases, leaving 10 bases between the germline ends. CDR3 length: 15 residues. Germline V lookup: CDR1 SGHAT, CDR2 FQNNGV. The CDR3 nucleotides are TGTGCCAGCAGCTTAGATTTGGAGCGGGGAAACACCATATATTTT. It encodes CASSLDLERGNTIYF.

V is TRBV9 and J is TRBJ2-1; the D gene is possibly TRBD1 (5 bases). Germline-derived CDR1 and CDR2 are SGDLS and YYNGEE. Trimming removed 0 bases at V and 6 bases at J, with 13 bases between. The CDR3 has 15 residues. CDR3 sequence reads: CASSVAAEGVNEQFF. The DNA of the CDR3 is TGTGCCAGCAGCGTAGCCGCCGAAGGGGTCAATGAGCAGTTCTTC.

The chain joins TRBV27 to TRBJ2-7, with 7 bases fitting TRBD1. The CDR3 has 14 residues. The J segment lost 6 bases and the V segment lost 5 bases, leaving 10 bases of the junction unmatched. Germline-derived CDR1 and CDR2 are MNHEY and SMNVEV (reference sequence). As DNA, the CDR3 is TGTGCCAGCAGTGGGACAGCTACTGACCTCGAGCAGTACTTC. This encodes CASSGTATDLEQYF.

CDR3 loop: CARGQGTSYNEQFF. The DNA of the CDR3 is TGTGCCAGAGGACAGGGGACATCCTACAATGAGCAGTTCTTC. This chain links TRBV6-4 with TRBJ2-1, with 9 bases fitting TRBD1. This CDR3 is built from 14 residues. Trimming at V came to 9 bases and at J to 1 base, leaving 4 bases not matched to a gene. Germline V gene data show CDR1 as MRHNA and CDR2 as SNTAGT.

This clone was counted a few times. The V gene is TRBV7-8, the J gene TRBJ2-7; TRBD1 matches 7 bases. J lost 3 bases, V lost 5 bases, and 4 bases had no gene match. CDR3 length: 13 residues. CDR1 SGHVS and CDR2 FQNEAQ come from the germline V gene. CDR3 sequence: CASSGDRVYEQYF. Written as DNA, the CDR3 is TGTGCCAGCAGCGGCGACAGGGTCTACGAGCAGTACTTC.

J is TRBJ2-7 and V is TRBV29-1; maybe TRBD1 (6 bases). CDR3 length: 13 residues. V shed 6 bases and J shed 3 bases, with 15 bases lying between them. CDR1 is SQVTM, CDR2 ANQGSEA, per germline. Written as DNA, the CDR3 is TGCAGCGTGGTGGTGGGGGCCCTCTACGAGCAGTACTTC. This sequence encodes CSVVVGALYEQYF.

By frequency in the sample, this clone is large. CDR3 DNA sequence: TGTGCCACTACCGACGCGGGGTATTCGAACAATGAGCAGTTCTTC. It specifies CATTDAGYSNNEQFF. V usage is TRBV19 and J usage is TRBJ2-1, with a tentative D call TRBD2 (6 bases). Germline loops: CDR1 LNHDA, CDR2 SQIVND (reference sequence). V gave up 10 bases and J gave up 5 bases, with 21 bases separating them. The CDR3 extends over 15 amino acids.

This sequence joins TRBV4-1 and TRBJ2-1; D perhaps matches TRBD1 (6 bases). The CDR3 is 16 residues long. Germline CDR1 and CDR2: MGHRA and YSYEKL. The V end was cut by 1 base, the J end by 3 bases, with 13 bases between. CDR3 DNA sequence: TGCGCCAGCAGCCAAGGGGCAGGGGCCCACTACAATGAGCAGTTCTTC. It codes for CASSQGAGAHYNEQFF.